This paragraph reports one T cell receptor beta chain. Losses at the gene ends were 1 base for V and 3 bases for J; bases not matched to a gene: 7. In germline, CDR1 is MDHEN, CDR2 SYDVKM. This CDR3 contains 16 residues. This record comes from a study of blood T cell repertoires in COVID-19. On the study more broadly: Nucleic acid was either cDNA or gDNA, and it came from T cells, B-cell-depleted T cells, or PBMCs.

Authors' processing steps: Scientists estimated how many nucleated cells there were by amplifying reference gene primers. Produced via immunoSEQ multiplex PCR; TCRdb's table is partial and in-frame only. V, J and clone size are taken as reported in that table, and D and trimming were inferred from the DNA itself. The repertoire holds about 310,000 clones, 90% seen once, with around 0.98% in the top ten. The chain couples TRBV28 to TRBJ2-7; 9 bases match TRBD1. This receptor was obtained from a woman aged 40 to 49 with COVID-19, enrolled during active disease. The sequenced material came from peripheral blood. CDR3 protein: CASSLSPQGQGYEQYF. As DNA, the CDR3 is TGTGCCAGCAGTTTATCACCCCAGGGACAGGGCTACGAGCAGTACTTC.